Presented here are 24 T cell receptor beta chains from one specimen sequenced in a study of blood T cell repertoires in COVID-19. Assay: immunoSEQ multiplex PCR; the TCRdb copy retains only in-frame clones and omits some. The sample contains 200,000 to 250,000 clones, more than 80% of which appear only once. What was sequenced was PBMCs or T cells enriched from blood (not recorded which). These receptors originate from a man aged 45 to 65 who had been exposed to COVID-19.

The V and J genes are TRBV2 and TRBJ1-1; D possibly corresponds to TRBD1 (6 bases). The CDR3 is made up of 13 amino acids. The germline V and J ends were trimmed by 11 bases and 0 bases, with 13 bases remaining between them. Germline V gene lookup returns CDR1 SNHLY and CDR2 FYNNEI. The CDR3 protein is CAGHREMNTEAFF. DNA of the CDR3: TGTGCCGGACACAGGGAAATGAACACTGAAGCTTTCTTT. Combining the CDR3 with reference TRBV2 and TRBJ1-1 gives the whole variable domain EPEVTQTPSHQVTQMGQEVILRCVPISNHLYFYWYRQILGQKVEFLVSFYNNEISEKSEIFDDQFSVERPDGSNFTLKIRSTKLEDSAMYFCAGHREMNTEAFFGQGTRLTVV.

The chain uses TRBV7-3 and TRBJ2-3, with 9 bases that match TRBD1. Germline-derived CDR1 and CDR2 are SGHTA and FQGTGA. This CDR3 is 17 amino acids long. Unmatched junction bases numbered 13, after V lost 5 bases and J lost 4 bases. This CDR3 reads CASSRYRGRATPDTQYF. The CDR3 coding sequence is TGTGCCAGCAGCCGATACAGGGGGCGAGCAACCCCAGATACGCAGTATTTT.

This clone appeared a single time. The chain uses TRBV6-5 and TRBJ1-2; weak D call: TRBD1 (5 bases). V was clipped by 2 bases and J by 3 bases, with 16 bases between them. Looked up from germline, CDR1 is MNHEY and CDR2 is SVGAGI. The CDR3 covers 16 residues. This CDR3 reads CASSYRQGRGDYGYTF. CDR3 coding DNA: TGTGCCAGCAGTTACCGCCAGGGCCGGGGGGACTATGGCTACACCTTC.

V is TRBV7-3 and J is TRBJ1-1; D is perhaps TRBD1 (5 bases). The V end was cut by 4 bases, the J end by 1 base, with 7 bases between. The germline V gene encodes CDR1 SGHTA and CDR2 FQGTGA. There are 13 residues in the CDR3. Written as DNA, the CDR3 is TGTGCCAGCAGCTCAGGGCCGAACACTGAAGCTTTCTTT. This codes for CASSSGPNTEAFF. The whole variable domain, filled in from reference TRBV7-3 and TRBJ1-1, reads GAGVSQTPSNKVTEKGKYVELRCDPISGHTALYWYRQSLGQGPEFLIYFQGTGAADDSGLPNDRFFAVRPEGSVSTLKIQRTERGDSAVYLCASSSGPNTEAFFGQGTRLTVV.

This chain joins TRBV28 and TRBJ1-4; TRBD1 matches at 8 bases. Losses at the gene ends were 7 bases for V and 8 bases for J; bases not matched to a gene: 6. CDR3 length equals 13 residues. Germline CDR1 is MDHEN and CDR2 is SYDVKM. CDR3 in amino acids: CASIWAGGEKLFF. CDR3 nucleotides: TGTGCCAGCATTTGGGCAGGGGGCGAAAAACTGTTTTTT.

The chain couples TRBV5-5 to TRBJ1-1; 7 bases agree with TRBD1. Trimming at V came to 0 bases and at J to 2 bases, leaving 4 bases not matched to a gene. CDR3 size: 15 residues. The V gene's germline CDR1 is SGHKS and CDR2 YYEKEE (reference sequence). The CDR3 region is CASSLGQGRNTEAFF. In DNA form, the CDR3 reads TGTGCCAGCAGCTTGGGACAGGGTCGTAACACTGAAGCTTTCTTT.

This clone was seen only once. The chain uses TRBV7-9 and TRBJ2-7, with 9 positions matching TRBD1. The J segment lost 3 bases and the V segment lost 3 bases, leaving 9 bases of the junction unmatched. In germline, CDR1 is SEHNR, CDR2 FQNEAQ (reference sequence). This CDR3 has 16 residues. The CDR3 DNA sequence: TGTGCCAGCAGCTTCCCTCCGGGACAGGGAATCTACGAGCAGTACGTC. Its translation is CASSFPPGQGIYEQYV.

This clone showed up just a few times. V gene TRBV9 combines with J gene TRBJ2-5; D is perhaps TRBD1 (6 bases). Germline V gene sequence: CDR1 SGDLS, CDR2 YYNGEE. The CDR3 runs 14 residues. V lost 3 bases, J lost 1 base, and 10 bases lay in between. The CDR3 sequence is CASSGTGFQETQYF. CDR3 in DNA: TGTGCCAGCAGCGGAACAGGGTTCCAAGAGACCCAGTACTTC.

The chain is built from TRBV28 and TRBJ1-2; no firm D call. Trimming removed 2 bases at V and 4 bases at J, with 5 bases between. CDR3 size: 12 residues. In germline, CDR1 is MDHEN, CDR2 SYDVKM. DNA of the CDR3: TGTGCCAGCAGTTTACTACGCTATGGCTACACCTTC. Residues: CASSLLRYGYTF.

The chain uses TRBV5-6 and TRBJ2-5, with D maybe TRBD1 (6 bases). V was pared by 3 bases and J by 12 bases, with 12 bases between. The germline CDR1 and CDR2 sequences are SGHDT and YYEEEE. The CDR3 has 11 amino acids. CDR3 nucleotides: TGTGCCAGCAGCTCTCGGACAGAGGAGTACTTC. Translating it yields CASSSRTEEYF.

The V gene is TRBV12-5, the J gene TRBJ2-1; TRBD1 agrees at 11 bases. Unmatched junction bases numbered 5, after V lost 0 bases and J lost 16 bases. Germline CDR1 is LGHNT and CDR2 is FRNRAP. There are 13 residues in the CDR3. CDR3 bases: TGTGCTAGTGGTTTGGTAACCGGGACAGGGGGTTTCTTC. Translating it yields CASGLVTGTGGFF.

The chain is built from TRBV5-1 and TRBJ1-1; 8 nucleotides line up with TRBD1. Trimming cost V 4 bases and J 5 bases; bases outside gene matches: 7. Germline CDR1 is SGHRS and CDR2 is YFSETQ. The CDR3 has 14 residues. CDR3 loop: CASSQRTGRTEAFF. CDR3 nucleotides: TGCGCCAGCAGCCAACGGACAGGGCGGACTGAAGCTTTCTTT.

The chain carries TRBV11-2 and TRBJ2-5, with a possible D match to TRBD1 (6 bases). The germline V gene has CDR1 SGHAT and CDR2 FQNNGV. The CDR3 is 13 amino acids. Trimming shortened V by 5 bases and J by 5 bases, and 12 bases separated the two germline ends. CDR3 sequence (DNA): TGTGCCAGCAGCCTGCACAGGGAGGAGACCCAGTACTTC. Translating it yields CASSLHREETQYF.

This sequence joins TRBV19 and TRBJ2-7; possible D gene TRBD1, 5 bases. The CDR3 runs 12 residues. V gave up 6 bases and J gave up 6 bases, with 12 bases separating them. Germline CDR1 LNHDA, CDR2 SQIVND (reference sequence). CDR3 coding DNA: TGTGCCAGTAGGCCAGGGAAGTGCGAGCAGTACGTC. Translation: CASRPGKCEQYV.

The CDR3 region is CASSSDPDRSIGEQYF. For the CDR3, the DNA is TGCGCCAGCAGCTCTGACCCCGACAGGTCAATTGGCGAGCAGTACTTC. The V gene is TRBV5-1, the J gene TRBJ2-7; D may be TRBD1 (6 bases). V lost 3 bases and J 6 bases, leaving 22 bases between the germline ends. This CDR3 comprises 16 residues. From germline, CDR1 is SGHRS and CDR2 YFSETQ.

The gene calls are TRBV28 and TRBJ2-7, with a tentative D call TRBD2 (6 bases). V was shortened by 4 bases and J by 0 bases, with 13 bases between the two germline ends. There are 15 residues in the CDR3. In germline, CDR1 is MDHEN, CDR2 SYDVKM. CDR3 nucleotides: TGTGCCAGCAGTTCCTCCGGGACTGACTCCTACGAGCAGTACGTC. Its translation is CASSSSGTDSYEQYV.

This clone was counted between two and nine times. This chain joins TRBV11-1 and TRBJ2-1; tentatively, D is TRBD2 (6 bases). There are 14 residues in the CDR3. The V gene's germline CDR1 is SGHAT and CDR2 FQDESV (reference sequence). V was trimmed by 5 bases and J by 4 bases, leaving 12 bases between them. The CDR3 reads CASSARDLYNEQFF. The DNA for the CDR3 is TGTGCCAGCAGCGCCCGGGACTTATACAATGAGCAGTTCTTC.

This chain uses TRBV3-1 (or the pseudogene TRBV3-2) with TRBJ1-5, with D perhaps matching TRBD1 (6 bases). CDR1 and CDR2 (germline): LGHDT, YNNKEL (reference sequence). Trimming shortened V by 9 bases and J by 2 bases, and 17 bases separated the two germline ends. The CDR3 totals 15 residues. The DNA of the CDR3 is TGTGCCAGATGCAGGGGCAGGGCCCGCAATCAGCCCCAGCATTTT. Protein: CARCRGRARNQPQHF.

The chain recombines TRBV28 with TRBJ2-7, with D perhaps matching TRBD1 (5 bases). Germline CDR1 and CDR2: MDHEN and SYDVKM. Deletions cut 1 base from V and 7 bases from J, with 14 bases between. The CDR3 contains 14 residues. CDR3 coding DNA: TGTGCCAGCAGTTTATACGGACACGTGTGGGAGCAGTACTTC. Protein product: CASSLYGHVWEQYF. Full variable domain (rest looked up from reference TRBV28 and TRBJ2-7): DVKVTQSSRYLVKRTGEKVFLECVQDMDHENMFWYRQDPGLGLRLIYFSYDVKMKEKGDIPEGYSVSREKKERFSLILESASTNQTSMYLCASSLYGHVWEQYFGPGTRLTVT.

This clone was observed once. The CDR3, as DNA: TGTGCCAGCAGCTTTTACGGGGAGGATGCTTTCTTT. It codes for CASSFYGEDAFF. This rearrangement joins TRBV7-8 to TRBJ1-1; no firm D call. Trimming cost V 3 bases and J 11 bases, with 13 bases left between them. The CDR3 runs to 12 residues. The germline CDR1 and CDR2 sequences are SGHVS and FQNEAQ. The entire variable domain, with the rest obtained from reference TRBV7-8 and TRBJ1-1, is as follows: GAGVSQSPRYKVAKRGQDVALRCDPISGHVSLFWYQQALGQGPEFLTYFQNEAQLDKSGLPSDRFFAERPEGSVSTLKIQRTQQEDSAVYLCASSFYGEDAFFGQGTRLTVV.

The CDR3 bases are TGTGCCAGCAGCCAAGAAGACAGGGCCCACGAGCAGTACTTC. Residues: CASSQEDRAHEQYF. V usage is TRBV4-2 and J usage is TRBJ2-7; 7 nucleotides align to TRBD1. The ends lost 0 bases at V and 5 bases at J; junction bases unmatched: 4. CDR3 length equals 14 residues. In germline, CDR1 is LGHNA, CDR2 YNFKEQ.

The V gene is TRBV5-4, the J gene TRBJ2-7, with 7 bases matching TRBD1. Per the germline V gene, CDR1 is SGHNT and CDR2 is YYREEE (reference sequence). V shed 0 bases and J 2 bases; nucleotides not matched to a gene: 5. The CDR3 totals 15 residues. The CDR3 here is CASSLEGQPPYEQYV. DNA of the CDR3: TGTGCCAGCAGCTTGGAGGGACAGCCGCCCTACGAGCAGTACGTC.

The chain couples TRBV7-2 to TRBJ1-2; 8 bases map to TRBD1. CDR1 is SGHTA and CDR2 is FQGNSA in the germline V gene. The CDR3 has 16 residues. With 2 bases clipped from V and 5 bases from J, the junction kept 10 bases outside the gene matches. CDR3 in DNA: TGTGCCAGCAGCTTAAGGACAGGGTCGGCCATGTATGGCTACACCTTC. The encoded protein is CASSLRTGSAMYGYTF.

The V call is TRBV5-8, the J call TRBJ1-5, with D possibly being TRBD1 (6 bases). V gave up 4 bases and J gave up 0 bases, with 23 bases separating them. Germline V gene lookup returns CDR1 SGHTS and CDR2 YDEGEE. The CDR3 has 19 residues. CDR3 region: CASSLTTGAAYYSNQPQHF. DNA of the CDR3: TGTGCCAGCAGCCTTACGACAGGAGCCGCATATTATAGCAATCAGCCCCAGCATTTT.